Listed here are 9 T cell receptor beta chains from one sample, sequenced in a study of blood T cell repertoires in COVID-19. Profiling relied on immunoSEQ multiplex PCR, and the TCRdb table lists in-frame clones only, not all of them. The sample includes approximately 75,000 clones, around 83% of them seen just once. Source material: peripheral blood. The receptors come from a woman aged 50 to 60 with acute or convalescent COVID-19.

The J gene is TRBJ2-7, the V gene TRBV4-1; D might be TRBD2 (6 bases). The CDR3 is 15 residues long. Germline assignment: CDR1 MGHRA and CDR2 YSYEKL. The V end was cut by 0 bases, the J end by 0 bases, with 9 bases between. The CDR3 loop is CASSQDQGLSYEQYF. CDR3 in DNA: TGCGCCAGCAGCCAAGATCAGGGACTCTCCTACGAGCAGTACTTC.

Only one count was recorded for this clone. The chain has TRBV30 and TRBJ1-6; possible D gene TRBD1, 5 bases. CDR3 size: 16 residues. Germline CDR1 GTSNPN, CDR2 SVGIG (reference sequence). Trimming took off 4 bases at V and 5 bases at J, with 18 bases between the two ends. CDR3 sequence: CAWKDRDFSDNSPLHF. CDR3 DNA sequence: TGTGCCTGGAAGGACCGGGACTTCTCGGATAATTCACCCCTCCACTTT.

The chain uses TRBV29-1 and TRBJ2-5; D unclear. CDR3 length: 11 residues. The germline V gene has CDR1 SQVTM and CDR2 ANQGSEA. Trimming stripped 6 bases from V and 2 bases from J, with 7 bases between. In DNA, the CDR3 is TGCAGCGTACAGCTTCAAGAGACCCAGTACTTC. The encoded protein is CSVQLQETQYF.

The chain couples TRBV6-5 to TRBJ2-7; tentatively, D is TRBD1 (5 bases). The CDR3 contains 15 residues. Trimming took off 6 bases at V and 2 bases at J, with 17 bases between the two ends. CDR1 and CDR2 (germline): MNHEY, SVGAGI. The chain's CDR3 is CASSLTQGSTYEQYF. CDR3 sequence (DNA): TGTGCCAGCAGCTTAACCCAGGGTTCGACCTACGAGCAGTACTTC.

This chain's CDR3 is CAWSRDSLSNSPLHF. The CDR3 bases are TGTGCCTGGTCGCGGGACAGTTTATCTAATTCACCCCTCCACTTT. The V and J genes are TRBV30 and TRBJ1-6; TRBD1 matches 7 bases. CDR3 length: 15 amino acids. V was pared by 5 bases and J by 6 bases, with 10 bases of the junction left unmatched. From germline, CDR1 is GTSNPN and CDR2 SVGIG (reference sequence). Full variable domain (outside the CDR3, taken from reference TRBV30 and TRBJ1-6): SQTIHQWPATLVQPVGSPLSLECTVEGTSNPNLYWYRQAAGRGLQLLFYSVGIGQISSEVPQNLSASRPQDRQFILSSKKLLLSDSGFYLCAWSRDSLSNSPLHFGNGTRLTVT.

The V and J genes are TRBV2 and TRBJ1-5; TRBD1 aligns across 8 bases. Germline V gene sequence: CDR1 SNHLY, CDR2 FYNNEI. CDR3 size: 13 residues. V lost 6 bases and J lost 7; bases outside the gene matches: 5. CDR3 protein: CASRDQGAQPQHF. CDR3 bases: TGTGCCAGCAGAGATCAGGGGGCCCAGCCCCAGCATTTT.

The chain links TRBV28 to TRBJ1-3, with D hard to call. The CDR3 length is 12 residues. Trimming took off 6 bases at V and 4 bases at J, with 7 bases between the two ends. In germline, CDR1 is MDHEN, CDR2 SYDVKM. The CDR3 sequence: CASSHQGNTIYF. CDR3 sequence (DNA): TGTGCCAGCAGCCATCAGGGAAACACCATATATTTT.

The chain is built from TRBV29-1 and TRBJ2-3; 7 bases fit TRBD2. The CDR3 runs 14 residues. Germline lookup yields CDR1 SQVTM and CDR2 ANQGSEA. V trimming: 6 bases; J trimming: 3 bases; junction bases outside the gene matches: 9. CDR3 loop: CSVAGGAGTDTQYF. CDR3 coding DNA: TGCAGCGTCGCCGGCGGAGCGGGGACAGATACGCAGTATTTT.

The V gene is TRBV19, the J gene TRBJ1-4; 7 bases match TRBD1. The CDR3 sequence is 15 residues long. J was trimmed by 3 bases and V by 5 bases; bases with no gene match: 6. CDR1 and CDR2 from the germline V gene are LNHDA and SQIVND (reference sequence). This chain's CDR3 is CASSPPGGSNEKLFF. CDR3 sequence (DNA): TGTGCCAGTAGTCCCCCAGGGGGATCTAATGAAAAACTGTTTTTT.